Here is one T cell receptor (beta chain) with its context. What it recognizes is unknown. A multiplex PCR was run with 60 Vbeta primers and 13 Jbeta primers. Method: immunoSEQ multiplex PCR; TCRdb's copy keeps in-frame clones and lacks some. The table includes 200,000 to 250,000 clones, approximately 80% detected once. The data were taken from a study of cytomegalovirus exposure and HLA in healthy donors. Across the whole study: About 85 million unique TCR sequences came from HLA-typed donors in an early release.

Findings of the study overall: In a later analysis, TCR association rates varied by HLA locus: DRB1 most, HLA-C fewest. Some V segments, including TRBV6-2 and TRBV6-3, were excluded as indistinguishable.

V was cut by 3 bases and J by 0 bases, with 19 bases left in between. The CDR3 has 18 residues. The V gene's germline CDR1 is SGHDT and CDR2 YYEEEE. The receptor's source is a young woman in good health and CMV-seronegative. Sequencing was done on a sample of PBMCs. This chain connects TRBV5-6 to TRBJ2-1, with D tentatively TRBD2 (6 bases). CDR3 sequence: CASSSWLARESSYNEQFF. CDR3 sequence (DNA): TGTGCCAGCAGCTCGTGGCTAGCGAGGGAGAGCTCCTACAATGAGCAGTTCTTC.